The rows below give T cell receptor beta chains drawn from one sample of a study of blood T cell repertoires in COVID-19. Sequencing used immunoSEQ multiplex PCR; TCRdb keeps in-frame clones, though not all of them. The sample lists 170,000 or so clones, around nine tenths occurring once. Input material: peripheral blood. The source of these receptors is a woman between 18 and 29 years old who had recovered from COVID-19. The CDR3 runs from the conserved cysteine through the conserved F or W. D genes are given only for firm matches. For some rows the clone size is stated as once, few or many, or as a class when expanded; others skip it.

cdr3_aa cdr3_nt clone_size j_call cdr3_length v_call d_call
CASSPRRGGGETQYF TGTGCCAGCAGCCCCCGGCGGGGCGGGGGGGAGACGCAGTATTTT NA TRBJ2-3 15 TRBV7-2 TRBD2
CASSLNGRFDTQYF TGTGCCAGCAGCTTGAACGGGAGGTTTGATACGCAGTATTTT NA TRBJ2-3 14 TRBV5-4 TRBD2
CASSLAGGGDTQYF TGTGCCAGCAGCCTCGCGGGGGGAGGGGATACGCAGTATTTT once TRBJ2-3 14 TRBV7-8 TRBD2
CASSQDLPGPNYGYTF TGTGCCAGCAGCCAAGATCTTCCAGGTCCTAACTATGGCTACACCTTC NA TRBJ1-2 16 TRBV14 NA
CASSLYGDRGQSPLHF TGTGCCAGCAGCCTCTACGGGGACAGGGGGCAATCACCCCTCCACTTT NA TRBJ1-6 16 TRBV14 TRBD1
CASSQVRGVYNEQFF TGCGCCAGCAGCCAAGTCAGGGGTGTCTACAATGAGCAGTTCTTC NA TRBJ2-1 15 TRBV4-1 NA
CATSGPPEEETQYF TGTGCCACCAGCGGCCCCCCAGAGGAAGAGACCCAGTACTTC NA TRBJ2-5 14 TRBV15 NA
CASTMDPSGPNTGELFF TGTGCCAGCACCATGGATCCCAGCGGGCCGAACACCGGGGAGCTGTTTTTT once TRBJ2-2 17 TRBV7-3 NA
CASRYPRGDRAKNIQYF TGTGCCAGCAGATACCCTAGGGGGGACAGAGCCAAAAACATTCAGTACTTC NA TRBJ2-4 17 TRBV6-2/TRBV6-3 NA
CASSASAGGPGDTQYF TGTGCCAGCAGCGCCTCAGCGGGGGGGCCAGGGGATACGCAGTATTTT NA TRBJ2-3 16 TRBV9 TRBD2
CASSRDRGAETQYF TGTGCCTCAAGCCGGGACAGGGGGGCAGAGACCCAGTACTTC NA TRBJ2-5 14 TRBV30 TRBD1
CASSSLAGSTDTQYF TGTGCCAGCAGCTCCCTAGCGGGAAGCACAGATACGCAGTATTTT NA TRBJ2-3 15 TRBV7-2 TRBD2
CASSPQAVTLAGDEQFF TGTGCCAGCAGCCCCCAGGCGGTTACACTAGCGGGAGATGAGCAGTTCTTC NA TRBJ2-1 17 TRBV9 TRBD2